A selection of T cell receptor beta chains follows, all from one sample in a study of T cells in Graves' hyperthyroidism and ophthalmopathy. TCRdb analysed the multiplex PCR reads with MiXCR anew, one entry per CDR3 protein. The repertoire has 550,000 to 700,000 distinct CDR3 sequences, roughly 46% of them found once; the top ten carry 19%. Sequenced input: peripheral blood or thyroid tissue (not recorded which). The source of these receptors is an adult woman with Graves' disease, either hyperthyroidism or ophthalmopathy (not recorded which). The CDR3 runs from the conserved cysteine through the conserved F or W. Fields, in order: J gene, V gene, CDR3 protein.

J gene: TRBJ2-7
V gene: TRBV9
CDR3 protein: CASSAGTGEDYEQYF

J gene: TRBJ2-3
V gene: TRBV6-1
CDR3 protein: CASGQGISTDTQYF

J gene: TRBJ2-7
V gene: TRBV6-6
CDR3 protein: CASSYASKSSYEQYF

J gene: TRBJ2-5
V gene: TRBV20-1
CDR3 protein: CSASIGRIYQETQYF

J gene: TRBJ1-3
V gene: TRBV29-1
CDR3 protein: CSAGISGNTIYF

J gene: TRBJ2-7
V gene: TRBV5-1
CDR3 protein: CASRRGQEPYEQYF

J gene: TRBJ1-6
V gene: TRBV2
CDR3 protein: CARRGDRVSPLHF

J gene: TRBJ2-5
V gene: TRBV20-1
CDR3 protein: CSAHPGELFQETQYF

J gene: TRBJ1-2
V gene: TRBV29-1
CDR3 protein: CSVEWTGLGYGYTF

J gene: TRBJ1-4
V gene: TRBV20-1
CDR3 protein: CSARDPGQLFF

J gene: TRBJ1-5
V gene: TRBV25-1
CDR3 protein: CASSEGQSNQPQHF

J gene: TRBJ2-6
V gene: TRBV6-2/TRBV6-3
CDR3 protein: CASRGGVGQPGANVLTF

J gene: TRBJ2-6
V gene: TRBV28
CDR3 protein: CASRPIRDKPSGANVLTF

J gene: TRBJ2-7
V gene: TRBV18
CDR3 protein: CASSPGFYEQYF

J gene: TRBJ1-1
V gene: TRBV6-5
CDR3 protein: CASRRNREPNTEAFF

J gene: TRBJ1-3
V gene: TRBV7-9
CDR3 protein: CASSRTPFGSGNTIYF

J gene: TRBJ1-2
V gene: TRBV25-1
CDR3 protein: CARAGGAGYTF

J gene: TRBJ2-5
V gene: TRBV10-3
CDR3 protein: CAISESTIAGVSETQYF

J gene: TRBJ1-2
V gene: TRBV28
CDR3 protein: CASSLWGNYGYTF

J gene: TRBJ2-7
V gene: TRBV2
CDR3 protein: CASSDPARGYEQYF

J gene: TRBJ1-1
V gene: TRBV6-5
CDR3 protein: CASSWGRNMNTEAFF

J gene: TRBJ1-6
V gene: TRBV28
CDR3 protein: CASLREWYNSPLHF

J gene: TRBJ2-7
V gene: TRBV2
CDR3 protein: CASSEEGWTGSDF

J gene: TRBJ1-3
V gene: TRBV6-1
CDR3 protein: CASSEARPDSGNTIYF

J gene: TRBJ1-4
V gene: TRBV7-2
CDR3 protein: CASSLPGVNEKLFF

J gene: TRBJ1-1
V gene: TRBV5-6
CDR3 protein: CASSRLRRTGLFEAFF

J gene: TRBJ2-6
V gene: TRBV5-1
CDR3 protein: CASSFSETAGANVLTF

J gene: TRBJ1-6
V gene: TRBV9
CDR3 protein: CASSVEGSPLHF

J gene: TRBJ1-1
V gene: TRBV12-3/TRBV12-4
CDR3 protein: CASKGEGQGNTEAFF

J gene: TRBJ2-7
V gene: TRBV20-1
CDR3 protein: CSAVLVYEQYF

J gene: TRBJ1-2
V gene: TRBV20-1
CDR3 protein: CSVHGPSGSRNGYTF

J gene: TRBJ2-7
V gene: TRBV7-9
CDR3 protein: CASSLWRGGATYEQYF

J gene: TRBJ2-6
V gene: TRBV19
CDR3 protein: CASSVTGGDTEAF

J gene: TRBJ1-5
V gene: TRBV2
CDR3 protein: CASSTRGQPQHF

J gene: TRBJ1-4
V gene: TRBV9
CDR3 protein: CASSGSRAVEKLFF

J gene: TRBJ1-3
V gene: TRBV20-1
CDR3 protein: CSARPLRPLGRNTIYF

J gene: TRBJ1-5
V gene: TRBV19
CDR3 protein: CASSWDTFNQPQHF

J gene: TRBJ1-5
V gene: TRBV7-9
CDR3 protein: CASSTGLKGSNQPQHF

J gene: TRBJ1-5
V gene: TRBV6-5
CDR3 protein: CASRRTEGSNQPQHF

J gene: TRBJ1-5
V gene: TRBV20-1
CDR3 protein: CSARLATDSNQPQHF

J gene: TRBJ1-4
V gene: TRBV12-3/TRBV12-4
CDR3 protein: CASSFYLDEKLFF

J gene: TRBJ1-2
V gene: TRBV20-1
CDR3 protein: CSARDGRVTYGYTF

J gene: TRBJ1-1
V gene: TRBV10-3
CDR3 protein: CAIRDGRDRVVRTEAFF

J gene: TRBJ2-7
V gene: TRBV7-9
CDR3 protein: CASSFRESSYEQYF

J gene: TRBJ1-2
V gene: TRBV9
CDR3 protein: CASSASGYGYTF